What follows describes a single T cell receptor (beta chain). CD8 cells regarded as naive lacked CD45RO, were positively chosen for CCR7, and omitted terminally differentiated effector memory CD45RA+ cells. TCRdb keeps only in-frame clones here, not all; method: immunoSEQ multiplex PCR. The table includes hundreds of thousands of clones, roughly 98% detected once. The data stem from a study of shared clonotypes between healthy human individuals. V lost 0 bases and J lost 3; bases outside the gene matches: 8. The CDR3 is made up of 17 amino acids. The germline V gene has CDR1 SGHRS and CDR2 YFSETQ. The V and J genes are TRBV5-1 and TRBJ2-1; 8 bases are a match to TRBD2. Material: naive CD8+ T cells sorted from blood. The receptor's source is a man aged 30 to 45 in good health. The CDR3 DNA follows: TGCGCCAGCAGCTTGGGTTTAGCGGGACCCCTCTACAATGAGCAGTTCTTC. The encoded protein is CASSLGLAGPLYNEQFF.